These 10 T cell receptor beta chains originate from one sample sequenced in a study of blood T cell repertoires in COVID-19. Using immunoSEQ multiplex PCR, the repertoire was profiled, and TCRdb retains in-frame clones only, with some absent. The sample includes around 250,000 clones, 86% seen only once; the top ten take approximately 13%. The sample was peripheral blood. All receptors derive from an elderly man with acute or convalescent COVID-19.

As DNA, the CDR3 is TGTGCCAGCAGCGTTGGGACAGTCAATCAGCCCCAGCATTTT. Amino acids: CASSVGTVNQPQHF. V usage is TRBV9 and J usage is TRBJ1-5; TRBD1 matches 7 bases. This CDR3 is 14 amino acids long. The germline V gene encodes CDR1 SGDLS and CDR2 YYNGEE. The V gene end was trimmed by 2 bases and the J gene end by 3 bases; junction bases not matched to a gene: 2.

V and J are TRBV19 and TRBJ1-5, with TRBD1 matching over 8 bases. The CDR3 is made up of 15 amino acids. V shed 9 bases, J shed 2 bases, and the junction held 9 bases outside the gene matches. Germline CDR1 and CDR2: LNHDA and SQIVND (reference sequence). CDR3 protein: CASRKGQDGNQPQHF. CDR3 DNA sequence: TGTGCCAGCAGGAAGGGACAGGATGGCAATCAGCCCCAGCATTTT.

This chain links TRBV6-6 with TRBJ2-7; a possible D gene is TRBD2 (6 bases). The CDR3 covers 14 residues. Germline V gene sequence: CDR1 MNHNY, CDR2 SVGAGI (reference sequence). V lost 7 bases to trimming and J lost 3 bases, with 16 bases between them. The CDR3 sequence: CASNGLAAGYEQYF. CDR3 coding DNA: TGTGCCAGCAACGGGCTCGCAGCGGGCTACGAGCAGTACTTC.

This clone showed up just once. The CDR3 protein is CASSQGTGAYGYTF. CDR3 nucleotides: TGTGCCAGCAGCCAAGGGACAGGAGCTTATGGCTACACCTTC. The J gene is TRBJ1-2, the V gene TRBV4-2; 7 positions agree with TRBD1. The V gene end was trimmed by 1 base and the J gene end by 5 bases; junction bases not matched to a gene: 4. Germline lookup yields CDR1 LGHNA and CDR2 YNFKEQ. The CDR3 length is 14 residues.

The chain couples TRBV7-6 to TRBJ2-2, with TRBD1 matching 8 bases. Germline V lookup: CDR1 SGHVS, CDR2 FNYEAQ. Trimming cost V 4 bases and J 4 bases; bases outside gene matches: 11. The CDR3 length is 17 residues. The CDR3: CASSSRGQGRITGELFF. DNA of the CDR3: TGTGCCAGCAGCTCCAGGGGGCAGGGACGGATCACCGGGGAGCTGTTTTTT.

The chain couples TRBV7-2 to TRBJ1-2; 7 bases fit TRBD1. Germline values: CDR1 SGHTA, CDR2 FQGNSA. The J segment lost 4 bases and the V segment lost 8 bases, leaving 7 bases of the junction unmatched. The CDR3 has 13 residues. The CDR3 nucleotides read TGTGCCAGCTCGGGACAGAGAGTCTATGGCTACACCTTC. Its protein is CASSGQRVYGYTF.

V is TRBV24-1 and J is TRBJ1-3; TRBD1 aligns across 7 bases. With 5 bases clipped from V and 8 bases from J, the junction kept 5 bases outside the gene matches. The CDR3 is made up of 13 amino acids. Germline CDR1 KGHDR, CDR2 SFDVKD. As DNA, the CDR3 is TGTGCCACCAGTGGCCCAGGGGGAGACACCATATATTTT. Protein: CATSGPGGDTIYF.

The V call is TRBV18, the J call TRBJ2-7; possible D gene TRBD2, 7 bases. CDR3 length: 13 amino acids. V was trimmed by 3 bases and J by 9 bases, leaving 15 bases between them. Germline V CDR1 and CDR2: KGHSH, LQKENI. DNA of the CDR3: TGTGCCAGCTCACCGGGGGGGGCGCAGGCGCAGTACTTC. This sequence encodes CASSPGGAQAQYF.

The rearrangement joins TRBV7-2 to TRBJ2-3; D is perhaps TRBD2 (5 bases). V was pared by 7 bases and J by 8 bases, with 19 bases between. The CDR3 contains 14 residues. CDR1 and CDR2 from the germline V gene are SGHTA and FQGNSA. The CDR3 DNA sequence: TGTGCCAGCACCCTGGGAAGGGTCGGAGGTACGCAGTATTTT. Its translation: CASTLGRVGGTQYF.

The rearrangement links TRBV18 to TRBJ2-1; D is perhaps TRBD1 (5 bases). The germline V gene encodes CDR1 KGHSH and CDR2 LQKENI. The V end was cut by 0 bases, the J end by 4 bases, with 7 bases between. The CDR3 has 14 residues. The CDR3 nucleotides are TGTGCCAGCTCACCACCGACAGCTTACAATGAGCAGTTCTTC. This encodes CASSPPTAYNEQFF.